Below are 29 T cell receptor beta chains sequenced from a single sample in a study of blood T cell repertoires in COVID-19 (dated by TCRdb to about 2020). The library was prepared using the immunoSEQ multiplex PCR assay. TCRdb retrieved this table from immuneACCESS and kept in-frame rearrangements only. Not all clones are present; in checked studies, unresolved V genes account for under half, and no reason is known for the remainder. The table for this sample lists around 700,000 clones; 85% to 90% of them were counted only once. The ten largest clones represent roughly 0.25% of the sample. The specimen sequenced was peripheral blood. The receptors here all came from a woman between 18 and 30 years old with acute or convalescent COVID-19.

The genes are TRBV5-6 and TRBJ1-2; 7 nucleotides align to TRBD1. This CDR3 is 15 amino acids long. Germline V CDR1 and CDR2: SGHDT, YYEEEE. The ends lost 4 bases at V and 8 bases at J; junction bases unmatched: 14. The CDR3 DNA reads TGTGCCAGCAGCCCGGATCCGACAGGGATCGGAGGCTACACCTTC. It is translated as CASSPDPTGIGGYTF. The full variable domain, in which reference TRBV5-6 and TRBJ1-2 provide the parts outside the CDR3, is DAGVTQSPTHLIKTRGQQVTLRCSPKSGHDTVSWYQQALGQGPQFIFQYYEEEERQRGNFPDRFSGHQFPNYSSELNVNALLLGDSALYLCASSPDPTGIGGYTFGSGTRLTVV.

The chain links TRBV5-4 to TRBJ1-6; 7 bases fit TRBD1. After removal of 4 bases from V and 12 bases from J, the junction contained 10 bases not matched to a gene. Germline V CDR1 and CDR2: SGHNT, YYREEE (reference sequence). The CDR3 runs 14 residues. The CDR3 here is CASSPPGQRLPLHF. The DNA of the CDR3 is TGTGCCAGCAGCCCCCCGGGACAGCGTTTACCCCTCCACTTT.

The chain joins TRBV6-5 to TRBJ1-5, with D possibly being TRBD1 (6 bases). V lost 7 bases, J lost 0 bases, and 13 bases lay in between. Per germline, CDR1 MNHEY and CDR2 SVGAGI. This CDR3 spans 15 amino acids. CDR3 sequence: CASKPQGYSNQPQHF. CDR3 coding DNA: TGTGCCAGCAAACCACAGGGTTATAGCAATCAGCCCCAGCATTTT.

The chain is built from TRBV23-1 and TRBJ2-3; 8 positions match TRBD1. TRBV23-1 is known as an ORF, though its function is uncertain. J was trimmed by 5 bases and V by 8 bases; bases with no gene match: 12. There are 15 residues in the CDR3. The CDR3 DNA reads as TGCGCCAGCGGAATAGACAGGGGAAGAGGAGATACGCAGTATTTT. This sequence encodes CASGIDRGRGDTQYF.

The chain links TRBV19 to TRBJ1-5; TRBD1 might be the D (5 bases). Germline assignment: CDR1 LNHDA and CDR2 SQIVND (reference sequence). V was shortened by 5 bases and J by 7 bases, with 6 bases between the two germline ends. The CDR3 extends over 11 amino acids. The CDR3 region has the DNA TGTGCCAGTAGTGGGGGGCAGCCCCAGCATTTT. It translates to CASSGGQPQHF. The full variable domain, its missing parts supplied by reference TRBV19 and TRBJ1-5, is DGGITQSPKYLFRKEGQNVTLSCEQNLNHDAMYWYRQDPGQGLRLIYYSQIVNDFQKGDIAEGYSVSREKKESFPLTVTSAQKNPTAFYLCASSGGQPQHFGDGTRLSIL.

The J gene is TRBJ2-7, the V gene TRBV9, with D perhaps matching TRBD1 (6 bases). V was pared by 0 bases and J by 1 base, with 11 bases between. This CDR3 region has 15 residues. CDR1 SGDLS and CDR2 YYNGEE come from the germline V gene. CDR3: CASSVAGQPSYEQYF. The DNA of the CDR3 is TGTGCCAGCAGCGTAGCCGGACAGCCGTCCTACGAGCAGTACTTC.

The chain recombines TRBV19 with TRBJ1-5; perhaps TRBD1 as D (5 bases). The length of the CDR3 is 17 residues. V was clipped by 4 bases and J by 2 bases, with 18 bases between them. The V gene's germline CDR1 is LNHDA and CDR2 SQIVND (reference sequence). The CDR3 bases are TGTGCCAGTAGTACCCGGGCTCTCGGCAGGGGCAATCAGCCCCAGCATTTT. Translation: CASSTRALGRGNQPQHF.

J is TRBJ1-2 and V is TRBV7-3; TRBD1 aligns across 10 bases. The germline CDR1 and CDR2 sequences are SGHTA and FQGTGA. Losses at the gene ends were 2 bases for V and 7 bases for J; bases not matched to a gene: 13. The CDR3 loop spans 17 amino acids. CDR3 sequence (DNA): TGTGCCAGCAGCTTATCCTGTAGCGGGACAGGGGTGTGTGGCTACACCTTC. Translating gives CASSLSCSGTGVCGYTF.

The V call is TRBV28, the J call TRBJ1-5, with D possibly matching TRBD1 (5 bases). The germline gives CDR1 MDHEN, CDR2 SYDVKM. The CDR3 is 17 residues long. Trimming left V 8 bases short and J 0 bases short, with 20 bases between. This CDR3 reads CASYPGGFGYSNQPQHF. The DNA for the CDR3 is TGTGCCAGCTATCCGGGGGGGTTCGGATATAGCAATCAGCCCCAGCATTTT.

The rearrangement links TRBV18 to TRBJ1-5; D not certain. The germline V gene encodes CDR1 KGHSH and CDR2 LQKENI. The CDR3 loop spans 13 amino acids. V lost 2 bases and J lost 9, with 11 bases in between. CDR3 loop: CASSPVRDTPQHF. CDR3 in DNA: TGTGCCAGCTCACCAGTTCGCGACACGCCCCAGCATTTT.

The rearrangement joins TRBV24-1 to TRBJ1-3; D remains ambiguous. V lost 2 bases to trimming and J lost 0 bases, with 13 bases between them. Per the germline V gene, CDR1 is KGHDR and CDR2 is SFDVKD. This CDR3 has 17 residues. The DNA for the CDR3 is TGTGCCACCAGTGATTCCCTCGGTGTGAGCTCTGGAAACACCATATATTTT. It translates to CATSDSLGVSSGNTIYF.

This clone appeared once. The J gene is TRBJ2-3, the V gene TRBV20-1, with 8 bases matching TRBD1. Germline CDR1 DFQATT, CDR2 SNEGSKA (reference sequence). Trimming took 3 bases from V and 2 from J; bases not matched to a gene: 7. The CDR3 length is 15 residues. CDR3 bases: TGCAGTGCTAGTTTAGGACAGGGATCCACAGATACGCAGTATTTT. It specifies CSASLGQGSTDTQYF.

This clone is a singleton in its sample. The chain combines TRBV5-1 with TRBJ2-1, with D tentatively TRBD1 (5 bases). CDR3 length: 15 amino acids. Trimming took 6 bases from V and 2 from J, leaving 15 bases between them. CDR1 and CDR2 from the germline V gene are SGHRS and YFSETQ. The CDR3 loop reads CASMFSQGPYNEQFF. DNA for the CDR3: TGCGCCAGCATGTTTAGCCAGGGCCCCTACAATGAGCAGTTCTTC.

The chain joins TRBV11-2 to TRBJ2-1; TRBD1 matches at 7 bases. Unmatched junction bases numbered 18, after V lost 7 bases and J lost 0 bases. The CDR3 runs to 19 residues. Germline loops: CDR1 SGHAT, CDR2 FQNNGV. CDR3 protein: CASTPRGTGALPSYNEQFF. DNA for the CDR3: TGTGCCAGCACCCCCAGGGGTACAGGGGCCCTACCCTCCTACAATGAGCAGTTCTTC. Full variable domain (missing parts from reference TRBV11-2 and TRBJ2-1): EAGVAQSPRYKIIEKRQSVAFWCNPISGHATLYWYQQILGQGPKLLIQFQNNGVVDDSQLPKDRFSAERLKGVDSTLKIQPAKLEDSAVYLCASTPRGTGALPSYNEQFFGPGTRLTVL.

This clone has a handful of counts. The chain has TRBV11-1 and TRBJ1-4, with D uncertain. The length of the CDR3 is 15 residues. V gave up 6 bases and J gave up 0 bases, with 11 bases separating them. Germline CDR1 SGHAT, CDR2 FQDESV (reference sequence). The CDR3 nucleotides read TGTGCCAGCAGGGGGTCGGAGGCAACTAATGAAAAACTGTTTTTT. Translating it yields CASRGSEATNEKLFF.

This chain joins TRBV19 and TRBJ2-4; tentatively, D is TRBD2 (6 bases). Germline V gene lookup returns CDR1 LNHDA and CDR2 SQIVND (reference sequence). Trimming shortened V by 5 bases and J by 0 bases, and 8 bases separated the two germline ends. The CDR3 length is 14 residues. CDR3 in amino acids: CASSPGLAKNIQYF. The CDR3, as DNA: TGTGCCAGTAGTCCGGGACTAGCCAAAAACATTCAGTACTTC.

V and J are TRBV29-1 and TRBJ2-1, with 10 bases identical to TRBD1. The CDR3 totals 12 residues. Germline V gene data show CDR1 as SQVTM and CDR2 as ANQGSEA. Losses at the gene ends were 6 bases for V and 7 bases for J; bases not matched to a gene: 3. DNA of the CDR3: TGCAGCGTCCCGGACAGGGGGAATGAGCAGTTCTTC. This translates into CSVPDRGNEQFF.

The chain joins TRBV3-1 (or the pseudogene TRBV3-2) to TRBJ1-2; 7 nucleotides line up with TRBD1. The CDR3 is 16 residues long. V lost 1 base and J lost 2; bases outside the gene matches: 7. Germline CDR1 reads LGHDT; CDR2 reads YNNKEL (reference sequence). CDR3 region: CASSQGAGQRNYGYTF. In DNA, the CDR3 is TGTGCCAGCAGCCAAGGCGCGGGACAGAGAAACTATGGCTACACCTTC.

J is TRBJ1-5 and V is TRBV9; 7 nucleotides agree with TRBD1. V dropped 3 bases and J dropped 8; count of bases not matched to a gene: 5. The CDR3 extends over 13 amino acids. Germline-derived CDR1 and CDR2 are SGDLS and YYNGEE. CDR3 bases: TGTGCCAGCAGCGACAGGGGTTTTGAGCCCCAGCATTTT. It is translated as CASSDRGFEPQHF.

The rearrangement joins TRBV5-4 to TRBJ1-2, with 8 bases fitting TRBD1. This CDR3 contains 15 residues. Germline lookup yields CDR1 SGHNT and CDR2 YYREEE (reference sequence). J lost 6 bases, V lost 4 bases, and 11 bases had no gene match. CDR3 loop: CASSRTGTGVDGYTF. The CDR3 bases are TGTGCCAGCAGCCGAACCGGGACAGGAGTAGATGGCTACACCTTC.

V is TRBV11-3 and J is TRBJ1-2; D unclear. V shed 8 bases and J shed 13 bases, with 29 bases lying between them. This CDR3 is built from 15 residues. Per the germline V gene, CDR1 is SGHNT and CDR2 is YENEEA. CDR3 in amino acids: CASSDSSRTKFSGTF. The CDR3 coding sequence is TGTGCCAGCTCGGATTCGTCTCGGACTAAATTTTCCGGCACCTTC. The full variable domain, completed using reference TRBV11-3 and TRBJ1-2, is EAGVVQSPRYKIIEKKQPVAFWCNPISGHNTLYWYLQNLGQGPELLIRYENEEAVDDSQLPKDRFSAERLKGVDSTLKIQPAELGDSAVYLCASSDSSRTKFSGTFGSGTRLTVV.

This chain joins TRBV4-1 and TRBJ1-1; 8 bases match TRBD1. The germline V gene encodes CDR1 MGHRA and CDR2 YSYEKL. V was clipped by 0 bases and J by 3 bases; unmatched bases: 3. The CDR3 runs to 15 residues. This CDR3 reads CASSQDGQGDTEAFF. The CDR3 bases are TGCGCCAGCAGCCAAGATGGACAGGGCGACACTGAAGCTTTCTTT.

The chain employs TRBV9 and TRBJ1-1; a possible D gene is TRBD1 (5 bases). Germline V gene sequence: CDR1 SGDLS, CDR2 YYNGEE. This CDR3 comprises 15 residues. Trimming stripped 4 bases from V and 3 bases from J, with 16 bases between. The CDR3 loop reads CASSTQQDLYTEAFF. The CDR3 nucleotides are TGTGCCAGCAGCACCCAACAGGACCTTTACACTGAAGCTTTCTTT.

The rearrangement joins TRBV6-5 to TRBJ2-1; 8 bases are shared with TRBD2. CDR1 is MNHEY and CDR2 is SVGAGI in the germline V gene. Trimming removed 6 bases from V and 4 bases from J; junction bases left unmatched: 8. The CDR3 extends over 15 amino acids. The CDR3 protein is CASRRAGARYNEQFF. The CDR3 nucleotides read TGTGCCAGCAGACGAGCGGGGGCCAGATACAATGAGCAGTTCTTC.

The V gene is TRBV5-1, the J gene TRBJ1-4; the D gene is possibly TRBD1 (6 bases). The CDR3 loop spans 14 amino acids. Germline V gene lookup returns CDR1 SGHRS and CDR2 YFSETQ. V was cut by 4 bases and J by 8 bases, with 15 bases left in between. The CDR3 loop is CASSPRGVGEKLFF. For the CDR3, the DNA is TGCGCCAGCAGCCCCAGGGGTGTCGGAGAAAAACTGTTTTTT.

The chain has TRBV19 and TRBJ1-2; 9 nucleotides line up with TRBD1. The CDR3 is 15 residues long. V shed 6 bases, J shed 4 bases, and the junction held 9 bases outside the gene matches. Germline lookup yields CDR1 LNHDA and CDR2 SQIVND (reference sequence). The CDR3: CASSPGQGRTYGYTF. The CDR3 coding sequence is TGTGCCAGTAGCCCAGGACAGGGGCGAACCTATGGCTACACCTTC.

This clone has only one observation. V usage is TRBV3-1 (or the pseudogene TRBV3-2) and J usage is TRBJ2-7; D is possibly TRBD2 (5 bases). The CDR3 totals 14 residues. V was pared by 1 base and J by 3 bases, with 10 bases between. CDR1 is LGHDT, CDR2 YNNKEL, per germline (reference sequence). The CDR3 bases are TGTGCCAGCAGCCAAGTAGGCGGGTTCTACGAGCAGTACTTC. Protein sequence: CASSQVGGFYEQYF.

This chain joins TRBV4-2 and TRBJ2-2, with 10 positions matching TRBD1. V lost 4 bases and J lost 3; bases outside the gene matches: 2. From germline, CDR1 is LGHNA and CDR2 YNFKEQ. This CDR3 is 15 amino acids long. The CDR3 spells CASSPGTGDTGELFF. The CDR3 DNA is TGTGCCAGCAGCCCCGGGACAGGGGACACCGGGGAGCTGTTTTTT.

The chain joins TRBV9 to TRBJ1-6, with 11 bases aligning to TRBD1. This CDR3 region has 13 residues. The germline CDR1 and CDR2 sequences are SGDLS and YYNGEE. Trimming removed 7 bases from V and 10 bases from J; junction bases left unmatched: 4. The DNA of the CDR3 is TGTGCCAGCGCGGGACAGGGGGAGTCACCCCTCCACTTT. It codes for CASAGQGESPLHF.